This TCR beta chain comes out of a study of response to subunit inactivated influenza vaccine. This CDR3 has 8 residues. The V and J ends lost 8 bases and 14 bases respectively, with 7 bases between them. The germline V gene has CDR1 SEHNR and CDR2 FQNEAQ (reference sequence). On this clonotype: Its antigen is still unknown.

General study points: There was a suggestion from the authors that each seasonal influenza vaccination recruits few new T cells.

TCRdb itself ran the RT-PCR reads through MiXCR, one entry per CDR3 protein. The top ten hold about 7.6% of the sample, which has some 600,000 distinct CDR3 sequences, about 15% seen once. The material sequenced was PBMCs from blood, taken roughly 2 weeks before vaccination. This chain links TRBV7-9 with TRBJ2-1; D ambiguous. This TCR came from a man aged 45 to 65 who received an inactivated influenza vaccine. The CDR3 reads CASWPEFF. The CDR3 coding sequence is TGTGCCAGCTGGCCGGAGTTCTTC.